This T cell receptor (beta chain) was recorded in a study of shared clonotypes between healthy human individuals. This clone was recorded a few times. Using immunoSEQ multiplex PCR, the repertoire was profiled, and TCRdb retains in-frame clones only, with some absent. Seen here are about 1.1 million clones, about 80% observed once, and the top ten hold 0.89%. The V segment lost 3 bases and the J segment 5 bases; nucleotides outside the gene matches: 5. Germline loops: CDR1 SGHRS, CDR2 YFSETQ. The CDR3 runs 16 residues. The sequenced sample consisted of memory CD4+ T cells from PBMCs. Specified subset: CD45RA-negative fraction. The genes are TRBV5-1 and TRBJ2-1; 13 nucleotides align to TRBD2. The receptor was derived from a man aged 18 to 30 in good health. Some clones in this sample may be carry-over from other donors' samples. DNA of the CDR3: TGCGCCAGCAGCTGGGGAGGGACTAGCGGGAACAATGAGCAGTTCTTC. Translation gives CASSWGGTSGNNEQFF.